The present T cell receptor (beta chain) was sequenced within a study of T cells in localized non-small cell lung cancer. CDR1 and CDR2 (germline): SGHAT, FQNNGV. V was shortened by 5 bases and J by 0 bases, with 7 bases between the two germline ends. The CDR3 covers 13 residues. Only in-frame clones appear in the TCRdb table, and some are missing; sequencing was by immunoSEQ multiplex PCR. Of some 18,000 clones listed, around 83% were seen once; the top ten hold more than 4%. The source material was peripheral blood, sampled before any cancer treatment. This clonotype was obtained from a man aged 40 to 70 with stage I lung adenocarcinoma. The chain combines TRBV11-2 with TRBJ1-1; D is unresolved. The CDR3 region is CASSADMNTEAFF. Written as DNA, the CDR3 is TGTGCCAGCAGCGCCGATATGAACACTGAAGCTTTCTTT.